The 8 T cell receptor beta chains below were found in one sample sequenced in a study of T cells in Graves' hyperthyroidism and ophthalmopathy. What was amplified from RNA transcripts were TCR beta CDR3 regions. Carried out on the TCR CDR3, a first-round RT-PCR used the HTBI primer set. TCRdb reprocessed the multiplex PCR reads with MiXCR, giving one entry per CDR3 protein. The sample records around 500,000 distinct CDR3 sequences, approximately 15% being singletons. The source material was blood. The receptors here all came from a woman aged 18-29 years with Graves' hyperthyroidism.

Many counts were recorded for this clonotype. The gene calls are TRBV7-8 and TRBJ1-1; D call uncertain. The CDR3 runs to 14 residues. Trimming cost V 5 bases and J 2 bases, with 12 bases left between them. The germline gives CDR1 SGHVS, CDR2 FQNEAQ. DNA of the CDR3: TGTGCCAGCAGCCCAAGGGTTATTAACACTGAAGCTTTCTTT. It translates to CASSPRVINTEAFF.

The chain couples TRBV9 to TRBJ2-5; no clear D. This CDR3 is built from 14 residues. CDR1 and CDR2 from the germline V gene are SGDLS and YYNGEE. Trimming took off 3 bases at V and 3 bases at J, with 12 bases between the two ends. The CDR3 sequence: CASSAPGYKETQYF. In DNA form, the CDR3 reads TGTGCCAGCAGCGCTCCGGGTTACAAAGAGACCCAGTACTTC.

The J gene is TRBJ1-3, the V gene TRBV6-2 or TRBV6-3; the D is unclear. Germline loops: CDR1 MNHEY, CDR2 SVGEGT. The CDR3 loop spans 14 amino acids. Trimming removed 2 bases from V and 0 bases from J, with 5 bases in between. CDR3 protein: CASSYEGSGNTIYF. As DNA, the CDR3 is TGTGCCAGCAGTTACGAAGGCTCTGGAAACACCATATATTTT.

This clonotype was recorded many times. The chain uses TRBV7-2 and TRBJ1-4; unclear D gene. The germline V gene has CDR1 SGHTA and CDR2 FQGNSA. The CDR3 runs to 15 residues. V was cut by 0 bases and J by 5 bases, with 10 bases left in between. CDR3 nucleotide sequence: TGTGCCAGCAGCTTAGCGCCTTTCCAGAATGAAAAACTGTTTTTT. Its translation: CASSLAPFQNEKLFF.

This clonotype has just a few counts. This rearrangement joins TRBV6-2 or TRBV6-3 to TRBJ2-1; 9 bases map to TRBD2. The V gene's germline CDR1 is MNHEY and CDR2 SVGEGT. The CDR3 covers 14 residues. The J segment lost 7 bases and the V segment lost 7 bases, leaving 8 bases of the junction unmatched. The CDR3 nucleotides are TGTGCCAGCATTGGCGGGAGGGTTACTAATGAGCAGTTCTTC. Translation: CASIGGRVTNEQFF.

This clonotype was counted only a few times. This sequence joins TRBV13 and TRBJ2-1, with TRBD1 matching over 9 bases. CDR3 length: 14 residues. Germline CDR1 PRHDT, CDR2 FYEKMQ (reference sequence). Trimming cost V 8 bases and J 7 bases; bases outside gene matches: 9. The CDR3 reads CASQRQGVWNEQFF. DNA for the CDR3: TGTGCCAGCCAGAGACAGGGGGTTTGGAATGAGCAGTTCTTC.

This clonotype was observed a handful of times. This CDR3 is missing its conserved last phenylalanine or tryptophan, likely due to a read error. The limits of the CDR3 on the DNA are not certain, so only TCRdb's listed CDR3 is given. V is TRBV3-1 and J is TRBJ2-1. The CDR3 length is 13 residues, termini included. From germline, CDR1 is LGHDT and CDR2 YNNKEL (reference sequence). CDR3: CASSQKTPYEQCV.

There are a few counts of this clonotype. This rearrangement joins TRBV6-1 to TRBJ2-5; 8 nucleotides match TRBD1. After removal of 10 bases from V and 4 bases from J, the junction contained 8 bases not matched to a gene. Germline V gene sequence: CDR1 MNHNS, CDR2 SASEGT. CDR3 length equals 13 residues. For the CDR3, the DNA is TGTGCCACCTCGGGACAGGCCCGAGAGACCCAGTACTTC. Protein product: CATSGQARETQYF.